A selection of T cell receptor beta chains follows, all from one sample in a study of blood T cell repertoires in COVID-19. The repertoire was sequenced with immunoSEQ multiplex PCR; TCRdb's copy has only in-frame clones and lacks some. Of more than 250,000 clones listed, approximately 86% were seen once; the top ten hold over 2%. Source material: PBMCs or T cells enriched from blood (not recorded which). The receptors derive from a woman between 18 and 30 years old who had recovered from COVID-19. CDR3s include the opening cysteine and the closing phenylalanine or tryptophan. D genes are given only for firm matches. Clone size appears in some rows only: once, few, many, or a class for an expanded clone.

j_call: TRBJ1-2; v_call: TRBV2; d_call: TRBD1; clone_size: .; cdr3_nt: TGTGCCAGCAGTGGGGACAGGGATTATGGCTACACCTTC; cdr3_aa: CASSGDRDYGYTF
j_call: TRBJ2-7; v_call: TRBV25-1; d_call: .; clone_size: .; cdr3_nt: TGTGCCAGCAGTGATACAAGAGGGGGTGACTACGAGCAGTACTTC; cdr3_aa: CASSDTRGGDYEQYF
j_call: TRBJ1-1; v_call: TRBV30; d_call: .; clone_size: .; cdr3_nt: TGTGCCTGGAGCGCACGGGGGGGGCAATTGGGAACTGAAGCTTTCTTT; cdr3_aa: CAWSARGGQLGTEAFF
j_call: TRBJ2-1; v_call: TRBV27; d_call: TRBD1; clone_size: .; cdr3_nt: TGTGCCAGCCTCAGGACAGGGAACGGTGAGCAGTTCTTC; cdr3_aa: CASLRTGNGEQFF
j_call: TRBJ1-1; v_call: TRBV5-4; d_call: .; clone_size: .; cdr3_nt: TGTGCCAGCAGCCCCCTCAGAAAAACTGAAGCTTTCTTT; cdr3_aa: CASSPLRKTEAFF
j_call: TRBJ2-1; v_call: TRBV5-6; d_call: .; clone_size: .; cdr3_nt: TGTGCCAGCCTCGCGGGGCCCTACAATGAGCAGTTCTTC; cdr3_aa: CASLAGPYNEQFF
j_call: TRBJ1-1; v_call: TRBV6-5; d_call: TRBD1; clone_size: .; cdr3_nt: TGTGCCAGCAGCGAGCACAGGGGAGGAACTGAAGCTTTCTTT; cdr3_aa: CASSEHRGGTEAFF
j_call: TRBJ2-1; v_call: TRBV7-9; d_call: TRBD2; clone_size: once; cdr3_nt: TGTGCCAGCAGCGCCATAGCGGGACCAAACAATGAGCAGTTCTTC; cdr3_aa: CASSAIAGPNNEQFF
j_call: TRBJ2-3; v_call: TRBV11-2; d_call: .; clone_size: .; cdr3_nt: TGTGCCAGCAGCTCTGGCGGGACTAGCACAGATACGCAGTATTTT; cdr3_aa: CASSSGGTSTDTQYF
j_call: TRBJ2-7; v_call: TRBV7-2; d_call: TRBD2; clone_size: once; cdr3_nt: TGTGCCAGCAGCCCCGGGACTAGCGGGATCGGGAGACCCTACGAGCAGTACTTC; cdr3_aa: CASSPGTSGIGRPYEQYF
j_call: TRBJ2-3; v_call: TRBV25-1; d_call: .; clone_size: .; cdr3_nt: TGTGCCAGCAGTGAATTCCTCGGCACAGATACGCAGTATTTT; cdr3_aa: CASSEFLGTDTQYF
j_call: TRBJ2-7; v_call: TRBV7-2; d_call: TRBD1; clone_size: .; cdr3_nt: TGTGCCAGCAGCCCTGACAGGGCTAGCTCCTACGAGCAGTACTTC; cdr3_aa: CASSPDRASSYEQYF
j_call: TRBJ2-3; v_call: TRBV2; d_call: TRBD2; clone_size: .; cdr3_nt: TGTGCCAGCAGTTTTCTACTAGCGGGAGGCACAGATACGCAGTATTTT; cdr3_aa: CASSFLLAGGTDTQYF
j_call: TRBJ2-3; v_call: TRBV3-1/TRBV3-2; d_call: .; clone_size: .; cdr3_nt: TGTGCCAGCAGCCGGGACGCGGGGCTCACAGATACGCAGTATTTT; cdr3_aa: CASSRDAGLTDTQYF
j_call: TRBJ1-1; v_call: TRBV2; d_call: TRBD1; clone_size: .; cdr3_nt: TGTGCCAGCCTTGCCCAGGGACAGACGAACACTGAAGCTTTCTTT; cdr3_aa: CASLAQGQTNTEAFF